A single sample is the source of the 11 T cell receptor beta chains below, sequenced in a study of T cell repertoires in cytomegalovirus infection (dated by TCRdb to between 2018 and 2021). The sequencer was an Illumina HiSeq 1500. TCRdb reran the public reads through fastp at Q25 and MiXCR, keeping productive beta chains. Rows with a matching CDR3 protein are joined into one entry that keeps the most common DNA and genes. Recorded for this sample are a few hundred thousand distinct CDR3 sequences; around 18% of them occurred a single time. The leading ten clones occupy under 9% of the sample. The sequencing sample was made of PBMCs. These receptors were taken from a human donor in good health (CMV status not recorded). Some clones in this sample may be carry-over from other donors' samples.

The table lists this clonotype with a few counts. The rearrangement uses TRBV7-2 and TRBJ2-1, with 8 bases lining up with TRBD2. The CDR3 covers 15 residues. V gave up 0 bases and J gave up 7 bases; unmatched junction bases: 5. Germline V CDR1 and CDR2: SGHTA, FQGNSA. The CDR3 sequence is CASSLASGSSNEQFF. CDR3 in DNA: TGTGCCAGCAGCTTAGCGAGCGGGAGTTCAAATGAGCAGTTCTTC.

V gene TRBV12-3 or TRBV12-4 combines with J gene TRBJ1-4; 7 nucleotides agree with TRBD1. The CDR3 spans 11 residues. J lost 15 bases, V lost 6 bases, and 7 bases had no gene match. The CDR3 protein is CASRETGALFF. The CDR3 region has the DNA TGTGCCAGCAGAGAAACAGGGGCATTGTTTTTT.

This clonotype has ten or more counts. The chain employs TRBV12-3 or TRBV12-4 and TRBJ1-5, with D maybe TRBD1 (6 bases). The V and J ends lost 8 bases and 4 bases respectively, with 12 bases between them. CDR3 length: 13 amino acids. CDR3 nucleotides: TGTGCCAGCTCTACAGGGCTAAATCAGCCCCAGCATTTT. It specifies CASSTGLNQPQHF.

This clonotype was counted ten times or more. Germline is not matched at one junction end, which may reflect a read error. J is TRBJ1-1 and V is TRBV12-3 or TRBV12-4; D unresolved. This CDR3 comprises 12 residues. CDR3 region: CASRLGGTEAFF. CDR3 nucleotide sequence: TGTGCCAGCAGATTAGGAGGGACTGAAGCTTTCTTT.

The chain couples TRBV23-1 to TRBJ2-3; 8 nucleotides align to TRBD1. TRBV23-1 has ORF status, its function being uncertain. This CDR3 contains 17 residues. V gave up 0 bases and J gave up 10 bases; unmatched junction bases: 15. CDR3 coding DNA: TGCGCCAGCAGTCAATCGACGGGACAGGTTATACCTCAATCGCAGTATTTT. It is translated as CASSQSTGQVIPQSQYF.

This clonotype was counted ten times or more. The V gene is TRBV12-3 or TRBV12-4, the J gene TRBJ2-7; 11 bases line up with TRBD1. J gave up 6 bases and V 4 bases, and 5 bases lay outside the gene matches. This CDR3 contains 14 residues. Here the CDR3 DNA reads TGTGCCAGCAGTTCAACCGGGACAGGGGGCGAGCAGTACTTC. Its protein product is CASSSTGTGGEQYF.

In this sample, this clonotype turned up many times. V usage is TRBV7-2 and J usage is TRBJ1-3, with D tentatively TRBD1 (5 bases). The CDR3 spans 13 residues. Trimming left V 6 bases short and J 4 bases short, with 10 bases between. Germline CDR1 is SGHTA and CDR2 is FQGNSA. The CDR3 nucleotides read TGTGCCAGCAGTCACTCAGGGGGAAACACCATATATTTT. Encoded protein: CASSHSGGNTIYF. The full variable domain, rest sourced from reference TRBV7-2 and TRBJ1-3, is GAGVSQSPSNKVTEKGKDVELRCDPISGHTALYWYRQSLGQGLEFLIYFQGNSAPDKSGLPSDRFSAERTGGSVSTLTIQRTQQEDSAVYLCASSHSGGNTIYFGEGSWLTVV.

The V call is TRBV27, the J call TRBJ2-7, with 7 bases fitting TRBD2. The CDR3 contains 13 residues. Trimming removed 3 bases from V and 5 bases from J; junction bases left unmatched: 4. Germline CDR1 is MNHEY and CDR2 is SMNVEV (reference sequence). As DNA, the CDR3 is TGTGCCAGCAGTTTCAGGGAGGGACACGAGCAGTACTTC. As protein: CASSFREGHEQYF.

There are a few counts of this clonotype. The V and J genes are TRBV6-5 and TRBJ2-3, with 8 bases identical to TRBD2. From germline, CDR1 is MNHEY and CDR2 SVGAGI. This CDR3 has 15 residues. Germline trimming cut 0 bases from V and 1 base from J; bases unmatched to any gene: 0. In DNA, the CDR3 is TGTGCCAGCAGTTACTCGACTAGCGGCACAGATACGCAGTATTTT. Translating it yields CASSYSTSGTDTQYF.

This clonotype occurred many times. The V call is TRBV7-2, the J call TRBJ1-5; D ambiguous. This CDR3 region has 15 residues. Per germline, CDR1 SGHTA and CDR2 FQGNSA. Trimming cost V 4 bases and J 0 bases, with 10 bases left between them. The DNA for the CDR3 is TGTGCCAGCAGCTCGGCCCTAAATAGCAATCAGCCCCAGCATTTT. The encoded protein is CASSSALNSNQPQHF.

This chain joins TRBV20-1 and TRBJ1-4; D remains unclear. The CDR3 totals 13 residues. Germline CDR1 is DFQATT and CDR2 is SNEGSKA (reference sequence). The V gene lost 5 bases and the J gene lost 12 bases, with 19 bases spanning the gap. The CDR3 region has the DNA TGCAGTGCTGGACCAGACACCGGGTTAGAACTGTTTTTT. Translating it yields CSAGPDTGLELFF.